This T cell receptor beta chain was sequenced in a study of graft-versus-host responses after intestinal transplantation. Study in general: All recipients were transplanted with multivisceral, liver-intestinal, or isolated intestinal grafts. Study outcomes and limitations: Levels of circulating GvH clones at their peak were associated with early post-transplant HvG declines.

Method: immunoSEQ multiplex PCR; TCRdb's copy keeps in-frame clones and lacks some. The sample lists about 9,500 clones, roughly 29% occurring once. The ends lost 4 bases at V and 5 bases at J; junction bases unmatched: 6. Germline assignment: CDR1 MNHNS and CDR2 SASEGT. The CDR3 sequence is 14 residues long. Responders that carried the CFSE label, roughly 200,000 of them, were plated with roughly 200,000 irradiated, violet-dye-labeled stimulator cells. Proliferating responders of the CD3+CD4+ and CD3+CD8+ phenotypes with low CFSE were sorted after the reaction. The source is a human patient who received an intestinal transplant. The sequencing used alloreactive CD4+ T cells from a mixed lymphocyte reaction culture, collected before intestinal transplant. Subset defined: CFSE-low proliferating T cells sorted from roughly six-day pre-transplant mixed lymphocyte reaction (GvH or HvG direction). The rearrangement links TRBV6-1 to TRBJ1-1; 8 bases map to TRBD1. CDR3 sequence: CASSGSRGLTEAFF. The CDR3 DNA follows: TGTGCCAGCAGTGGATCCAGGGGGCTTACTGAAGCTTTCTTT.